Listed here are 20 T cell receptor beta chains from one sample, sequenced in a study of T cell responses to AZD1222 COVID-19 vaccine. Only in-frame clones appear in the TCRdb table, and some are missing; sequencing was by immunoSEQ multiplex PCR. The sample includes over 130,000 clones, roughly nine tenths of them seen just once. The material sequenced was peripheral blood, taken 28 days after the second AZD1222 dose. These receptors all stem from an adult who received the AZD1222 COVID-19 vaccine.

V and J are TRBV6-4 and TRBJ1-1, with D uncertain. This CDR3 is built from 14 residues. CDR1 is MRHNA and CDR2 is SNTAGT in the germline V gene. Trimming shortened V by 5 bases and J by 3 bases, and 13 bases separated the two germline ends. CDR3 DNA sequence: TGTGCCAGCAGTCCTCGCGGTGGGGACACTGAAGCTTTCTTT. Protein: CASSPRGGDTEAFF.

This chain's CDR3 is CSASPPGLSPALHF. The CDR3 nucleotides read TGCAGTGCCAGTCCCCCCGGCCTCTCGCCGGCCCTCCACTTT. The rearrangement joins TRBV20-1 to TRBJ1-6; D gene ambiguous. The CDR3 covers 14 residues. Per the germline V gene, CDR1 is DFQATT and CDR2 is SNEGSKA (reference sequence). The V end lost 6 bases, the J end lost 14 bases, and 23 bases lay between the germline ends.

The chain carries TRBV28 and TRBJ2-3; weak D call: TRBD1 (6 bases). CDR1 and CDR2 (germline): MDHEN, SYDVKM. The germline V and J ends were trimmed by 6 bases and 15 bases, with 22 bases remaining between them. The CDR3 has 13 residues. CDR3 in amino acids: CASRRPAGTLNYF. The CDR3 DNA reads TGTGCCAGCAGACGACCCGCCGGGACACTCAACTATTTT.

The rearrangement links TRBV4-1 to TRBJ1-4; perhaps TRBD1 as D (5 bases). With 4 bases removed from V and 8 bases from J, the gap between germline ends came to 20 bases. CDR1 is MGHRA and CDR2 is YSYEKL in the germline V gene. There are 16 residues in the CDR3. In DNA form, the CDR3 reads TGCGCCAGCAGCCGCCCCCTGGGGCTCTCGGAGGAAAAACTGTTTTTT. Its translation is CASSRPLGLSEEKLFF.

This sequence joins TRBV6-4 and TRBJ1-2; tentative D call: TRBD1 (5 bases). The CDR3 loop spans 14 amino acids. Germline CDR1 reads MRHNA; CDR2 reads SNTAGT. V lost 5 bases to trimming and J lost 4 bases, with 14 bases between them. The CDR3 coding sequence is TGTGCCAGCAGTCCCGAAGCAGGGTCCTATGGCTACACCTTC. Its protein product is CASSPEAGSYGYTF.

The chain is built from TRBV12-3 or TRBV12-4 and TRBJ1-5, with D hard to call. The CDR3 covers 12 residues. Between the trimmed V and J ends, which lost 2 bases and 7 bases, there was a span of 6 bases. The CDR3 is CASSLHGQPQHF. The CDR3 DNA reads TGTGCCAGCAGTTTACACGGACAGCCCCAGCATTTT.

The chain uses TRBV25-1 and TRBJ2-7, with D perhaps assigned TRBD1 or TRBD2 (6 bases each). There are 16 residues in the CDR3. CDR1 is MGHDK and CDR2 is SYGVNS in the germline V gene. V lost 4 bases to trimming and J lost 5 bases, with 21 bases between them. In DNA, the CDR3 is TGTGCCAGCAGTGGGGGGGCAGGGAGCCCTCGGGACGAGCAGTACTTC. Amino acid sequence: CASSGGAGSPRDEQYF.

This chain joins TRBV6-6 and TRBJ2-3; D is perhaps TRBD2 (6 bases). Trimming took off 5 bases at V and 2 bases at J, with 20 bases between the two ends. The CDR3 has 17 residues. Germline V CDR1 and CDR2: MNHNY, SVGAGI (reference sequence). CDR3 sequence reads: CASSPRRDHRFTDTQYF. The CDR3 bases are TGTGCCAGCAGTCCCCGGAGGGACCACCGGTTCACAGATACGCAGTATTTT.

On this clone: The same CDR3 is also encoded by other DNA sequences in this sample. The chain joins TRBV7-2 to TRBJ1-1; possible D gene TRBD1, 6 bases. Trimming took off 5 bases at V and 0 bases at J, with 10 bases between the two ends. CDR1 is SGHTA and CDR2 is FQGNSA in the germline V gene. The CDR3 runs to 14 residues. The CDR3 sequence is CASSLQGLNTEAFF. For the CDR3, the DNA is TGTGCCAGCAGCCTACAGGGCCTGAACACTGAAGCTTTCTTT.

V usage is TRBV9 and J usage is TRBJ2-3, with D maybe TRBD1 (6 bases). CDR3 length equals 16 residues. V was trimmed by 2 bases and J by 3 bases, leaving 16 bases between them. Per the germline V gene, CDR1 is SGDLS and CDR2 is YYNGEE. DNA for the CDR3: TGTGCCAGCAGCGTTCTAGGCTTCGGACAGACAGATACGCAGTATTTT. Encoded protein: CASSVLGFGQTDTQYF.

The V and J genes are TRBV6-5 and TRBJ2-2; a possible D gene is TRBD1 (5 bases). The CDR3 has 13 residues. Trimming stripped 5 bases from V and 7 bases from J, with 11 bases between. Germline lookup yields CDR1 MNHEY and CDR2 SVGAGI. As DNA, the CDR3 is TGTGCCAGCAGTAACCAGGGTCACGGGGAGCTGTTTTTT. This encodes CASSNQGHGELFF.

The chain links TRBV7-9 to TRBJ2-5; D gene unclear. The CDR3 is made up of 15 amino acids. V dropped 4 bases and J dropped 0 bases, with 12 bases sitting between them. CDR1 and CDR2 from the germline V gene are SEHNR and FQNEAQ (reference sequence). The CDR3 protein is CASSYGVVNQETQYF. As DNA, the CDR3 is TGTGCCAGCAGCTATGGCGTCGTCAACCAAGAGACCCAGTACTTC.

This chain joins TRBV18 and TRBJ1-1; D is ambiguous. The CDR3 extends over 14 amino acids. Trimming removed 8 bases from V and 0 bases from J, with 13 bases in between. Looked up from germline, CDR1 is KGHSH and CDR2 is LQKENI. The CDR3 DNA follows: TGTGCCAGCACGAGAAGTGGATTGAACACTGAAGCTTTCTTT. Its protein is CASTRSGLNTEAFF. Complete variable domain (other parts from reference TRBV18 and TRBJ1-1): NAGVMQNPRHLVRRRGQEARLRCSPMKGHSHVYWYRQLPEEGLKFMVYLQKENIIDESGMPKERFSAEFPKEGPSILRIQQVVRGDSAAYFCASTRSGLNTEAFFGQGTRLTVV.

This clone was observed a single time. V usage is TRBV2 and J usage is TRBJ1-5, with a weak D call TRBD1 (5 bases). There are 14 residues in the CDR3. Germline lookup yields CDR1 SNHLY and CDR2 FYNNEI. The ends were cut back, 0 bases at V and 6 bases at J, with 9 bases in the middle. This CDR3 is CASSEAGRGQPQHF. DNA of the CDR3: TGTGCCAGCAGTGAAGCGGGGCGCGGTCAGCCCCAGCATTTT. The full variable domain, rest sourced from reference TRBV2 and TRBJ1-5, is EPEVTQTPSHQVTQMGQEVILRCVPISNHLYFYWYRQILGQKVEFLVSFYNNEISEKSEIFDDQFSVERPDGSNFTLKIRSTKLEDSAMYFCASSEAGRGQPQHFGDGTRLSIL.

The chain links TRBV7-3 to TRBJ2-3, with D possibly matching TRBD1 (5 bases). The CDR3 runs 13 residues. Germline CDR1 and CDR2: SGHTA and FQGTGA. Trimming pared 2 bases from V and 6 bases from J, leaving 9 bases between. Written as DNA, the CDR3 is TGTGCCAGCAGCTTACAGGGATCCGATACGCAGTATTTT. Protein: CASSLQGSDTQYF.

The V call is TRBV5-4, the J call TRBJ1-5, with D perhaps matching TRBD1 (6 bases). Looked up from germline, CDR1 is SGHNT and CDR2 is YYREEE (reference sequence). The CDR3 loop spans 13 amino acids. V was clipped by 0 bases and J by 5 bases, with 6 bases between them. This CDR3 is CASSLAGDQPQHF. In DNA form, the CDR3 reads TGTGCCAGCAGCTTGGCAGGGGATCAGCCCCAGCATTTT.

The chain employs TRBV5-6 and TRBJ1-3, with 12 bases lining up with TRBD1. Trimming at V came to 3 bases and at J to 0 bases, leaving 7 bases not matched to a gene. Germline assignment: CDR1 SGHDT and CDR2 YYEEEE. This CDR3 has 18 amino acids. The CDR3 sequence is CASSSPGTGGPSGNTIYF. CDR3 DNA: TGTGCCAGCAGCTCCCCCGGGACAGGGGGCCCCTCTGGAAACACCATATATTTT.

The rearrangement uses TRBV27 and TRBJ1-2; 10 bases map to TRBD1. The CDR3 runs 18 residues. J was trimmed by 1 base and V by 6 bases; bases with no gene match: 14. The germline V gene encodes CDR1 MNHEY and CDR2 SMNVEV (reference sequence). Written as DNA, the CDR3 is TGTGCCAGCAGAACTTTATTCCTCCGGGACAGGGGTAACTATGGCTACACCTTC. It translates to CASRTLFLRDRGNYGYTF.

This chain uses TRBV19 with TRBJ1-5; no clear D gene. This CDR3 has 14 amino acids. The germline V and J ends were trimmed by 5 bases and 7 bases, with 15 bases remaining between them. The V gene's germline CDR1 is LNHDA and CDR2 SQIVND (reference sequence). The CDR3 DNA is TGTGCCAGTAGTGTGACACTACGACGGCAGCCCCAGCATTTT. It encodes CASSVTLRRQPQHF. Based on the CDR3 plus reference TRBV19 and TRBJ1-5, the full variable domain is DGGITQSPKYLFRKEGQNVTLSCEQNLNHDAMYWYRQDPGQGLRLIYYSQIVNDFQKGDIAEGYSVSREKKESFPLTVTSAQKNPTAFYLCASSVTLRRQPQHFGDGTRLSIL.

The chain links TRBV11-2 to TRBJ1-2, with 7 bases that match TRBD1. Trimming at V came to 4 bases and at J to 3 bases, leaving 5 bases not matched to a gene. This CDR3 region has 14 residues. The germline V gene has CDR1 SGHAT and CDR2 FQNNGV. This chain's CDR3 is CASSSDRAHYGYTF. The CDR3 DNA sequence: TGTGCCAGCAGCTCTGACAGGGCCCACTATGGCTACACCTTC.